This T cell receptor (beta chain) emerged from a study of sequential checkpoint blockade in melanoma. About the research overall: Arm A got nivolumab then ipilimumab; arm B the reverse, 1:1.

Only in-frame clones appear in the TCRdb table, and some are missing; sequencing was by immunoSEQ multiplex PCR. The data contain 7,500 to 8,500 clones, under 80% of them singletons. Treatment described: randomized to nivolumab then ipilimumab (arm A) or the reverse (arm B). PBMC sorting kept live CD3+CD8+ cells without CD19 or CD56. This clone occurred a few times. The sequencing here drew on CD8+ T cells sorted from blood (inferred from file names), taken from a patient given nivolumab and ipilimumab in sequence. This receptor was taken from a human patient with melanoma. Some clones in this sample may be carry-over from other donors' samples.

CDR3 amino acids: CASSPDTGANVLTF. CDR3 DNA: TGTGCCAGCTCTCCGGACACTGGGGCCAACGTCCTGACTTTC. J is TRBJ2-6 and V is TRBV18, with a tentative D call TRBD1 (5 bases). Germline V gene sequence: CDR1 KGHSH, CDR2 LQKENI. V lost 6 bases to trimming and J lost 2 bases, with 8 bases between them. The CDR3 loop spans 14 amino acids.